Shown below are 17 T cell receptor beta chains from a single sample sequenced in a study of T-cell reconstitution after alpha-beta-depleted transplantation in children. Unique molecular identifiers were incorporated when the TCRbeta library was constructed. TCRdb redid the calling of the PCR reads with MiXCR, one entry per CDR3 protein. The sample has 350,000 to 400,000 distinct CDR3 sequences; 10% to 15% are singletons. The sequencing here drew on PBMCs, taken from the stem cell graft. The receptor source for this set is a human donor who donated a stem cell graft to a child with Fanconi anemia.

The sample holds a few counts of this clonotype. The CDR3 sequence: CAWKGQGYNQPQHF. The CDR3 DNA reads TGTGCCTGGAAGGGACAGGGATACAATCAGCCCCAGCATTTT. The V and J genes are TRBV30 and TRBJ1-5, with 9 bases aligning to TRBD1. Trimming at V came to 4 bases and at J to 3 bases, leaving 4 bases not matched to a gene. The V gene's germline CDR1 is GTSNPN and CDR2 SVGIG (reference sequence). This CDR3 contains 14 residues.

This clonotype was observed many times. This chain joins TRBV9 and TRBJ2-1; maybe TRBD1 (6 bases). The V gene lost 0 bases and the J gene lost 3 bases, with 13 bases spanning the gap. The CDR3 sequence is 16 residues long. Per the germline V gene, CDR1 is SGDLS and CDR2 is YYNGEE. This CDR3 is CASSVAIGQSYNEQFF. The CDR3 DNA is TGTGCCAGCAGCGTAGCTATCGGACAGAGCTACAATGAGCAGTTCTTC.

This clonotype was counted many times. V is TRBV5-1 and J is TRBJ1-1, with D uncertain. Trimming removed 1 base at V and 0 bases at J, with 13 bases between. CDR3 length equals 16 residues. Germline CDR1 reads SGHRS; CDR2 reads YFSETQ. The CDR3 DNA sequence: TGCGCCAGCAGCTTGCGGCAGAGTGGCATGAACACTGAAGCTTTCTTT. Amino acid sequence: CASSLRQSGMNTEAFF.

This clonotype was recorded many times. The chain uses TRBV18 and TRBJ1-1; tentative D call: TRBD1 (5 bases). Germline V lookup: CDR1 KGHSH, CDR2 LQKENI. The CDR3 has 17 amino acids. Between the trimmed V and J ends, which lost 2 bases and 5 bases, there was a span of 21 bases. The CDR3 nucleotides are TGTGCCAGCTCACCATATCCTCCGGGACGGATGTCGACTGAAGCTTTCTTT. Residues: CASSPYPPGRMSTEAFF.

This sequence joins TRBV15 and TRBJ2-5; 7 bases match TRBD2. The CDR3 contains 15 residues. The germline CDR1 and CDR2 sequences are LNHNV and YYDKDF (reference sequence). The V and J ends lost 1 base and 5 bases, in that order; junction bases with no gene match: 7. CDR3 sequence: CATSRGGGNLETQYF. The CDR3, as DNA: TGTGCCACCAGCAGAGGGGGGGGTAATTTGGAGACCCAGTACTTC. Complete variable domain (other parts from reference TRBV15 and TRBJ2-5): DAMVIQNPRYQVTQFGKPVTLSCSQTLNHNVMYWYQQKSSQAPKLLFHYYDKDFNNEADTPDNFQSRRPNTSFCFLDIRSPGLGDTAMYLCATSRGGGNLETQYFGPGTRLLVL.

This clonotype showed up just a few times. V and J are TRBV6-2 or TRBV6-3 and TRBJ2-7; weak D call: TRBD2 (6 bases). Germline CDR1 MNHEY, CDR2 SVGEGT. The CDR3 is made up of 14 amino acids. The ends were cut back, 8 bases at V and 2 bases at J, with 16 bases in the middle. The DNA of the CDR3 is TGTGCCAGCCGCGAGGCGGGGCGGGCCTACGAGCAGTACTTC. Protein product: CASREAGRAYEQYF.

This clonotype has more than one count but fewer than ten. This chain joins TRBV30 and TRBJ2-7; no definite D call. Germline V gene data show CDR1 as GTSNPN and CDR2 as SVGIG (reference sequence). The CDR3 extends over 12 amino acids. The V and J ends lost 2 bases and 3 bases respectively, with 8 bases between them. The CDR3 region is CAWSRNDYEQYF. The CDR3 coding sequence is TGTGCCTGGAGTCGGAATGACTACGAGCAGTACTTC.

This clonotype was counted at least ten times. This rearrangement joins TRBV27 to TRBJ2-1, with a weak D call TRBD2 (5 bases). The CDR3 has 17 residues. The V gene's germline CDR1 is MNHEY and CDR2 SMNVEV (reference sequence). V dropped 0 bases and J dropped 0 bases, with 12 bases sitting between them. This CDR3 reads CASSLSWRRSSYNEQFF. CDR3 nucleotide sequence: TGTGCCAGCAGTTTATCGTGGAGGCGGAGCTCCTACAATGAGCAGTTCTTC.

CDR3: CSARGSSGGGTDTQYF. DNA for the CDR3: TGCAGTGCTAGAGGGTCTAGCGGGGGGGGCACAGATACGCAGTATTTT. The chain employs TRBV20-1 and TRBJ2-3; 12 bases are a match to TRBD2. CDR1 DFQATT and CDR2 SNEGSKA come from the germline V gene (reference sequence). V shed 1 base, J shed 1 base, and the junction held 3 bases outside the gene matches. The CDR3 has 16 residues.

This rearrangement joins TRBV7-9 to TRBJ2-1; TRBD1 matches at 11 bases. The CDR3 has 17 amino acids. The germline gives CDR1 SEHNR, CDR2 FQNEAQ (reference sequence). Trimming removed 5 bases from V and 8 bases from J; junction bases left unmatched: 14. The CDR3 bases are TGTGCCAGCAGCATAAGAGGCCGGACAGGGGGCTTCGATGAGCAGTTCTTC. The encoded protein is CASSIRGRTGGFDEQFF.

This chain joins TRBV5-1 and TRBJ1-4, with D unresolved. Germline V gene data show CDR1 as SGHRS and CDR2 as YFSETQ. CDR3 size: 13 residues. The V gene lost 4 bases and the J gene lost 4 bases, with 8 bases spanning the gap. CDR3: CASSPLSNEKLFF. CDR3 nucleotide sequence: TGCGCCAGCAGCCCCTTGAGTAATGAAAAACTGTTTTTT.

The J gene is TRBJ2-2, the V gene TRBV29-1; D is possibly TRBD1 (6 bases). Germline loops: CDR1 SQVTM, CDR2 ANQGSEA. Between the trimmed V and J ends, which lost 6 bases and 2 bases, there was a span of 13 bases. The CDR3 is 14 amino acids. This chain's CDR3 is CSVRQVGNTGELFF. The CDR3 DNA reads as TGCAGCGTACGACAGGTTGGAAACACCGGGGAGCTGTTTTTT.

This chain connects TRBV11-3 to TRBJ1-1; D call uncertain. Germline CDR1 and CDR2: SGHNT and YENEEA. The length of the CDR3 is 14 residues. The V end lost 1 base, the J end lost 5 bases, and 11 bases lay between the germline ends. The CDR3 reads CASSLGAAGTEAFF. Written as DNA, the CDR3 is TGTGCCAGCAGCTTAGGGGCGGCCGGGACTGAAGCTTTCTTT.

This clonotype came up a few times. The gene calls are TRBV18 and TRBJ2-7, with D unclear. CDR3 size: 13 residues. The V and J ends lost 3 bases and 0 bases respectively, with 6 bases between them. Germline CDR1 reads KGHSH; CDR2 reads LQKENI. The CDR3 spells CASSPDGSYEQYF. The DNA of the CDR3 is TGTGCCAGCTCACCGGACGGCTCCTACGAGCAGTACTTC.

This clonotype has more than one count but fewer than ten. This chain links TRBV11-2 with TRBJ1-1, with TRBD1 matching 7 bases. The J segment lost 4 bases and the V segment lost 7 bases, leaving 9 bases of the junction unmatched. CDR1 is SGHAT, CDR2 FQNNGV, per germline. The CDR3 has 14 amino acids. The CDR3 sequence: CASIREGGVTEAFF. The CDR3 nucleotides read TGTGCCAGCATAAGGGAAGGGGGCGTCACTGAAGCTTTCTTT.

This clonotype was observed a few times. The chain carries TRBV29-1 and TRBJ2-1; D not resolved. Germline V gene sequence: CDR1 SQVTM, CDR2 ANQGSEA. The V gene lost 8 bases and the J gene lost 6 bases, with 8 bases spanning the gap. The CDR3 runs to 10 residues. This CDR3 reads CSIFGNEQFF. CDR3 sequence (DNA): TGCAGCATATTTGGCAATGAGCAGTTCTTC.

The gene calls are TRBV12-3 or TRBV12-4 and TRBJ2-2, with D unresolved. This CDR3 spans 17 amino acids. With 3 bases removed from V and 3 bases from J, the gap between germline ends came to 17 bases. For the CDR3, the DNA is TGTGCCAGCAGTTTCTCCCCGGTGGGCGGTTACACCGGGGAGCTGTTTTTT. It specifies CASSFSPVGGYTGELFF.